This T cell receptor beta chain came from a study of T cell repertoires in cytomegalovirus infection (dated by TCRdb to about 2019). Concerning the study at large: Alongside well-studied HLA-B-restricted epitopes, the peptide stimulations were aimed at recently identified HLA-C-restricted CMV epitopes, whose presentation resists viral immunomodulation. Because public TCR beta signatures pointed to carriage of CMV infection together with the matching HLA type, the HLA type of each donor mattered for the analysis. Overall results and qualifications from the work: Cumulative frequency of public TCR beta family members discriminated carriers of CMV infection plus the relevant HLA type in this cohort and an independent approximately 340-donor cohort. In the ex vivo response, HLA-C-restricted CMV-specific TCR beta clonotypes were dominant, and in two of eight donors the single most frequent clonotype came from this HLA-C-restricted group.

TCRdb lists the instrument as Illumina HiSeq 1500. TCRdb reprocessed the public reads (quality trimming at Q25 with fastp, clone calling with MiXCR) and kept in-frame beta chains. Rows are combined by CDR3 protein, so each entry shows the most common genes and DNA. The sample table contains more than 300,000 distinct CDR3 sequences; only one count was recorded for approximately 35% of them. About 14% of the sample is in the top ten clones. This clonotype appeared many times. What antigen it recognizes has not been identified. No base quality values were provided; no much bigger clone lies one nucleotide off. Sample treatment or condition, as interpreted from the label and publication: in vitro stimulation with specific CMV peptide epitopes to enrich CMV-specific T cells. There are 15 amino acids in the CDR3, from cysteine to phenylalanine inclusive. Only CDR3 DNA is held: 45 bases, read in frame from base 1. Clipping removes 4 bases from V and 6 bases from J, with 8 as the unmatched junction base count. CDR1 is given as SGHTA and CDR2 as FQGNSA, both from the germline V gene.

The material was cultured PBMCs, obtained from culture after CMV antigen stimulation. This TCR came from a human donor in good health (CMV status not recorded). Some clones in this sample may be carry-over from other donors' samples. The chain is assembled from TRBV7-2 and TRBJ2-3, and TRBD1 aligns with 9 junction nucleotides. The CDR3 protein sequence reads: CASSSTGGVFDTQYF. The nucleotide sequence reads TGTGCCAGCAGCTCGACAGGGGGGGTATTTGATACGCAGTATTTT.